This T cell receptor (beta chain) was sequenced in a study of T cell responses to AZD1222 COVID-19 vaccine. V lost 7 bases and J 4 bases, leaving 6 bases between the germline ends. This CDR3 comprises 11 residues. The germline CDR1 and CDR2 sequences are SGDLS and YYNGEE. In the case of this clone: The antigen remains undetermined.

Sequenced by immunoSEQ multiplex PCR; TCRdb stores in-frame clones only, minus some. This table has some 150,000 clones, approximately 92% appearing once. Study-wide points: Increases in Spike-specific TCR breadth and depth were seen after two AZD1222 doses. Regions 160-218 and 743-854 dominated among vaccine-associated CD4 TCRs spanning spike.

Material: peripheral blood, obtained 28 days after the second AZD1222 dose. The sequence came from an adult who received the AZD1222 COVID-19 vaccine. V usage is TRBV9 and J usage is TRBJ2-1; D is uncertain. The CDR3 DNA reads TGTGCCAGCGGAGATTACAATGAGCAGTTCTTC. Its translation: CASGDYNEQFF. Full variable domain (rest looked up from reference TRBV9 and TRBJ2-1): DSGVTQTPKHLITATGQRVTLRCSPRSGDLSVYWYQQSLDQGLQFLIQYYNGEERAKGNILERFSAQQFPDLHSELNLSSLELGDSALYFCASGDYNEQFFGPGTRLTVL.